This T cell receptor beta chain comes out of a study of Graves' ophthalmopathy and Graves' hyperthyroidism. TCR beta CDR3 regions were amplified from RNA transcripts. HTBI primers were employed in first-round RT-PCR, then a second-round multiplex PCR followed. TCRdb reprocessed the multiplex PCR reads with MiXCR, giving one entry per CDR3 protein. The data show tens of thousands of distinct CDR3 sequences, with over 40% seen just once and around 18% held by the top ten. This clonotype is judged medium-sized. The authors diagnosed from clinical symptoms, serum thyroxine, TRAb, thyroid ultrasound and orbital computed tomography. From fresh peripheral blood, over 9 ml in volume, the PBMCs were obtained. V was cut by 4 bases and J by 10 bases, with 18 bases left in between. CDR1 and CDR2 from the germline V gene are SNHLY and FYNNEI. The CDR3 loop spans 14 amino acids.

The source is an adult man with Graves' ophthalmopathy. Sequences were obtained from peripheral blood. The gene calls are TRBV2 and TRBJ2-3; D gene ambiguous. CDR3 protein: CASSVTPLASAQYF. The CDR3 DNA is TGTGCCAGCAGTGTTACGCCTTTAGCCTCCGCGCAGTATTTT.